One and the same sample provided the 15 T cell receptor beta chains below, sequenced in a study of cytomegalovirus exposure and HLA in healthy donors. In the PCR, 60 Vbeta and 13 Jbeta primers were used. Data came from immunoSEQ multiplex PCR; TCRdb stores just in-frame clones and leaves some out. The profile covers 200,000 to 250,000 clones, with 75% to 85% appearing a single time and 8% taken by the ten largest. Sequencing was carried out using PBMCs. All receptors come from a woman between 55 and 75 years old in good health and CMV-seropositive.

The J gene is TRBJ2-7, the V gene TRBV9; a possible D gene is TRBD2 (5 bases). The CDR3 is 13 amino acids. V gave up 5 bases and J gave up 4 bases, with 13 bases separating them. CDR1 is SGDLS and CDR2 is YYNGEE in the germline V gene. CDR3 in DNA: TGTGCCAGCAGTGGACTCAGAGGATACGAGCAGTACTTC. Translating gives CASSGLRGYEQYF.

V and J are TRBV29-1 and TRBJ1-2; 8 bases are a match to TRBD1. Germline V gives CDR1 SQVTM, CDR2 ANQGSEA. The V segment lost 0 bases and the J segment 3 bases; nucleotides outside the gene matches: 9. The CDR3 length is 16 residues. This chain's CDR3 is CSVEDRQGATYYGYTF. The CDR3, as DNA: TGCAGCGTTGAAGATAGGCAGGGGGCGACCTACTATGGCTACACCTTC.

V gene TRBV18 combines with J gene TRBJ1-3, with D hard to call. The CDR3 totals 15 residues. Germline V gene sequence: CDR1 KGHSH, CDR2 LQKENI. Deletions cut 3 bases from V and 5 bases from J, with 14 bases between. The CDR3 DNA follows: TGTGCCAGCTCACCGGCGGTAGAGCCCAGAAACACCATATATTTT. Its protein product is CASSPAVEPRNTIYF.

V and J are TRBV4-2 and TRBJ1-2; D ambiguous. The germline V gene encodes CDR1 LGHNA and CDR2 YNFKEQ. The CDR3 runs 12 residues. Trimming removed 5 bases at V and 3 bases at J, with 7 bases between. CDR3 residues: CASSAEHYGYTF. The CDR3 DNA reads as TGTGCCAGCAGCGCGGAGCACTATGGCTACACCTTC.

The CDR3 loop is CSVRWGENTEAFF. The DNA for the CDR3 is TGCAGCGTACGTTGGGGGGAGAACACTGAAGCTTTCTTT. The V gene is TRBV29-1, the J gene TRBJ1-1, with D tentatively TRBD1 (5 bases). The CDR3 spans 13 residues. Germline CDR1 reads SQVTM; CDR2 reads ANQGSEA. V dropped 6 bases and J dropped 1 base, with 12 bases sitting between them.

The gene calls are TRBV19 and TRBJ1-3; 10 bases are shared with TRBD1. The germline gives CDR1 LNHDA, CDR2 SQIVND (reference sequence). Trimming cost V 9 bases and J 4 bases; bases outside gene matches: 3. The CDR3 runs 13 residues. CDR3 residues: CASRQGAGNTIYF. The CDR3 DNA reads TGTGCCAGCCGACAGGGGGCGGGAAACACCATATATTTT.

The V call is TRBV15, the J call TRBJ1-2; D perhaps matches TRBD1 (5 bases). Germline loops: CDR1 LNHNV, CDR2 YYDKDF (reference sequence). Between the trimmed V and J ends, which lost 5 bases and 4 bases, there was a span of 14 bases. This CDR3 is built from 14 residues. CDR3 coding DNA: TGTGCCACCAGCCAAGGGGAGGCCGTCTATGGCTACACCTTC. This sequence encodes CATSQGEAVYGYTF.

The V call is TRBV27, the J call TRBJ2-7, with TRBD1 matching over 10 bases. The CDR3 is 15 residues long. Germline assignment: CDR1 MNHEY and CDR2 SMNVEV (reference sequence). With 7 bases clipped from V and 3 bases from J, the junction kept 9 bases outside the gene matches. The CDR3 DNA follows: TGTGCCAGCAAGAATGGACAGGGGGTAGACTACGAGCAGTACTTC. This encodes CASKNGQGVDYEQYF.

V and J are TRBV27 and TRBJ2-7; TRBD1 is a possible D gene (5 bases). The CDR3 extends over 17 amino acids. V gave up 5 bases and J gave up 5 bases, with 25 bases separating them. Germline V CDR1 and CDR2: MNHEY, SMNVEV (reference sequence). The chain's CDR3 is CASSGVKWGSRADEQYF. CDR3 bases: TGTGCCAGCAGTGGCGTCAAATGGGGCTCCAGGGCGGACGAGCAGTACTTC.

The J gene is TRBJ2-5, the V gene TRBV6-5; 7 bases agree with TRBD1. CDR1 is MNHEY and CDR2 is SVGAGI in the germline V gene. V shed 7 bases and J 4 bases; nucleotides not matched to a gene: 9. The CDR3 extends over 14 amino acids. The CDR3 loop is CASILLTGRETQYF. The CDR3 nucleotides are TGTGCCAGCATTCTGTTGACAGGGCGAGAGACCCAGTACTTC.

This clone came up a few times. V and J are TRBV10-1 and TRBJ2-3, with D possibly being TRBD1 (5 bases). Germline assignment: CDR1 WNHNN and CDR2 SYGVQD (reference sequence). Trimming removed 3 bases at V and 9 bases at J, with 16 bases between. This CDR3 has 14 residues. CDR3 DNA sequence: TGCGCCAGCAGTGAAGACGGATTCCAGGGCACGCAGTATTTT. Amino acids: CASSEDGFQGTQYF.

This clone was seen a few times. DNA for the CDR3: TGTGCCAGCAGCCAATGGGGCTTGGGTTTTAGCGGCCCCTACAATGAGCAGTTCTTC. This encodes CASSQWGLGFSGPYNEQFF. The chain uses TRBV4-2 and TRBJ2-1, with a tentative D call TRBD2 (6 bases). This CDR3 has 19 residues. Trimming shortened V by 2 bases and J by 2 bases, and 22 bases separated the two germline ends. Germline V CDR1 and CDR2: LGHNA, YNFKEQ.

On this clone: The sample has other DNA sequences that encode this CDR3 too. The rearrangement joins TRBV5-1 to TRBJ2-5, with D perhaps TRBD1 (5 bases). The CDR3 totals 13 residues. Trimming left V 4 bases short and J 2 bases short, with 9 bases between. The V gene's germline CDR1 is SGHRS and CDR2 YFSETQ. The CDR3 DNA sequence: TGCGCCAGCAGCCCCGACAGTCAAGAGACCCAGTACTTC. Residues: CASSPDSQETQYF.

The chain recombines TRBV9 with TRBJ2-2, with 14 positions matching TRBD2. The CDR3 length is 22 residues. Trimming removed 0 bases from V and 5 bases from J; junction bases left unmatched: 18. Germline loops: CDR1 SGDLS, CDR2 YYNGEE. In DNA, the CDR3 is TGTGCCAGCAGCGTAGTCCCACCACTCCCGGGACTAGCGGGAGTACGAACCGGGGAGCTGTTTTTT. This codes for CASSVVPPLPGLAGVRTGELFF.

The rearrangement uses TRBV29-1 and TRBJ2-3, with 8 bases identical to TRBD2. CDR1 SQVTM and CDR2 ANQGSEA come from the germline V gene. The V gene end was trimmed by 0 bases and the J gene end by 1 base; junction bases not matched to a gene: 6. The CDR3 totals 16 residues. The CDR3 reads CSVEDRTSGGTDTQYF. Here the CDR3 DNA reads TGCAGCGTTGAAGATCGTACTAGCGGTGGCACAGATACGCAGTATTTT.